This T cell receptor beta chain was obtained from a study of glioma-infiltrating T cells. Across the whole study: Glioblastomas were WHO grade IV, sampled at first diagnosis; low-grade were grade II. Study outcomes and limitations: Non-neoplastic patients had below-expected tissue-blood divergence, while all gliomas exceeded expectation. Only very few CDR3 sequences appeared in both tissue and blood.

This clonotype has more than one count but fewer than ten. Its target is unknown. TCR alpha and beta CDR3 regions were amplified from RNA using iRepertoire nested multiplex PCR. In TCRdb, the multiplex PCR reads were re-called with MiXCR into one record per CDR3 protein. The sample yields a few hundred thousand distinct CDR3 sequences, about 40% seen once. This CDR3 has 12 amino acids. Per the germline V gene, CDR1 is ENHRY and CDR2 is SYGVKD. V lost 2 bases to trimming and J lost 11 bases, with 10 bases between them. This receptor was identified in a human donor with low-grade glioma or glioblastoma, undergoing nonglioma brain surgery, or in good health (not recorded which). The chain has TRBV10-3 and TRBJ1-3; D remains unclear. Material: glioma tissue, nonneoplastic brain tissue, or PBMCs (not recorded which). The CDR3: CAISEAPAPIYF. CDR3 coding DNA: TGTGCCATCAGTGAGGCTCCCGCCCCCATATATTTT.